These 20 T cell receptor beta chains originate from one sample sequenced in a study of human T cells and chemical hapten exposure. MiXCR, applied by TCRdb to the RACE reads, yields one record per CDR3 protein. The sample lists around 200,000 distinct CDR3 sequences, about 25% occurring once. Described time point: patch test 3, about 24 weeks after DPC sensitization. As to treatment: therapeutic diphenylcyclopropenone sensitization with weekly scalp DPC. This material consisted of whole blood, taken in connection with sensitization to the hapten diphenylcyclopropenone (DPC). Receptors were obtained from a woman in her thirties or forties with alopecia areata. Some clones in this sample may be carry-over from other donors' samples.

The table lists this clonotype with many counts. The chain links TRBV29-1 to TRBJ2-2; D gene uncertain. This CDR3 is built from 12 residues. V lost 5 bases, J lost 3 bases, and 7 bases lay in between. Looked up from germline, CDR1 is SQVTM and CDR2 is ANQGSEA. The CDR3, as DNA: TGCAGCGTTAACTGGGACACCGGGGAGCTGTTTTTT. Translation: CSVNWDTGELFF.

This clonotype was picked up a small number of times. The chain is built from TRBV20-1 and TRBJ1-2; D is unclear. Deletions cut 5 bases from V and 4 bases from J, with 14 bases between. This CDR3 has 13 amino acids. CDR1 and CDR2 (germline): DFQATT, SNEGSKA (reference sequence). CDR3 residues: CSARGSGFYGYTF. The DNA of the CDR3 is TGCAGTGCTCGAGGTTCGGGGTTCTATGGCTACACCTTC.

The chain recombines TRBV24-1 with TRBJ2-1; D is uncertain. From germline, CDR1 is KGHDR and CDR2 SFDVKD. The CDR3 runs to 13 residues. Trimming pared 6 bases from V and 3 bases from J, leaving 8 bases between. CDR3 sequence: CATSSGLYNEQFF. The CDR3 coding sequence is TGTGCCACCAGTAGTGGCCTCTACAATGAGCAGTTCTTC.

This clonotype was counted at least ten times. This chain connects TRBV29-1 to TRBJ2-5; maybe TRBD2 (6 bases). This CDR3 is built from 13 residues. The germline V gene has CDR1 SQVTM and CDR2 ANQGSEA. The V gene lost 4 bases and the J gene lost 3 bases, with 12 bases spanning the gap. CDR3 DNA: TGCAGCGTTGCCGGGACTCCCAAAGAGACCCAGTACTTC. Residues: CSVAGTPKETQYF.

This clonotype turned up a few times. The V gene is TRBV7-2, the J gene TRBJ2-3; D is unresolved. CDR1 and CDR2 (germline): SGHTA, FQGNSA. V was clipped by 5 bases and J by 0 bases, with 12 bases between them. The CDR3 extends over 15 amino acids. The CDR3 reads CASSKQATSTDTQYF. The CDR3 coding sequence is TGTGCCAGCAGCAAGCAGGCGACCAGCACAGATACGCAGTATTTT.

The V call is TRBV30, the J call TRBJ1-4, with D possibly being TRBD1 (6 bases). Trimming removed 5 bases from V and 3 bases from J, with 13 bases in between. This CDR3 contains 14 residues. The germline CDR1 and CDR2 sequences are GTSNPN and SVGIG (reference sequence). CDR3 bases: TGTGCCTGGGGTCGACAGGCCCCTAATGAAAAACTGTTTTTT. This codes for CAWGRQAPNEKLFF.

The chain uses TRBV18 and TRBJ2-5; maybe TRBD1 (5 bases). CDR3 length: 15 residues. V was clipped by 1 base and J by 3 bases, with 12 bases between them. From germline, CDR1 is KGHSH and CDR2 LQKENI. The CDR3 DNA is TGTGCCAGCTCACCACTCTCGGACAAAAAAGAGACCCAGTACTTC. The encoded protein is CASSPLSDKKETQYF.

There are a few counts of this clonotype. The gene calls are TRBV25-1 and TRBJ1-1, with a tentative D call TRBD1 (6 bases). V lost 1 base to trimming and J lost 5 bases, with 14 bases between them. The CDR3 sequence is 15 residues long. Germline CDR1 reads MGHDK; CDR2 reads SYGVNS. The CDR3 bases are TGTGCCAGCAGTGAATTTGCAGGGGCAGGGACTGAAGCTTTCTTT. Protein: CASSEFAGAGTEAFF.

This clonotype appeared a few times. The chain combines TRBV6-5 with TRBJ2-4, with D perhaps matching TRBD1 (5 bases). Per the germline V gene, CDR1 is MNHEY and CDR2 is SVGAGI. The V and J ends lost 5 bases and 2 bases respectively, with 10 bases between them. The CDR3 sequence is 14 residues long. The CDR3 loop reads CASSPRQSKNIQYF. CDR3 nucleotides: TGTGCCAGCAGTCCTCGACAGTCCAAAAACATTCAGTACTTC.

This clonotype was counted only a few times. The V call is TRBV6-5, the J call TRBJ2-7; 7 nucleotides match TRBD1. Germline assignment: CDR1 MNHEY and CDR2 SVGAGI. J was trimmed by 2 bases and V by 2 bases; bases with no gene match: 3. The CDR3 is made up of 14 amino acids. CDR3 loop: CASSYGDRTYEQYF. CDR3 bases: TGTGCCAGCAGTTACGGGGACAGAACCTACGAGCAGTACTTC.

This clonotype was detected a few times. The genes are TRBV6-2 or TRBV6-3 and TRBJ2-5; 11 positions match TRBD2. Germline V gene data show CDR1 as MNHEY and CDR2 as SVGEGT. The CDR3 has 15 amino acids. The V segment lost 5 bases and the J segment 1 base; nucleotides outside the gene matches: 3. This CDR3 reads CASSPGTSGQETQYF. The CDR3 coding sequence is TGTGCCAGCAGTCCCGGGACTAGCGGCCAAGAGACCCAGTACTTC.

This clonotype was observed a handful of times. The CDR3 is CATGHRQGSVADTQYF. In DNA form, the CDR3 reads TGTGCCACCGGCCACAGACAGGGGAGCGTTGCAGATACGCAGTATTTT. The gene calls are TRBV24-1 and TRBJ2-3, with TRBD1 identical over 8 bases. V dropped 9 bases and J dropped 4; count of bases not matched to a gene: 14. Germline assignment: CDR1 KGHDR and CDR2 SFDVKD. This CDR3 is built from 16 residues.

This rearrangement joins TRBV11-2 to TRBJ2-5; D may be TRBD1 (6 bases). In germline, CDR1 is SGHAT, CDR2 FQNNGV. The CDR3 has 15 amino acids. V was trimmed by 2 bases and J by 1 base, leaving 11 bases between them. CDR3 in amino acids: CASSLLAQGQETQYF. In nucleotides, the CDR3 is TGTGCCAGCAGCTTATTGGCACAGGGCCAAGAGACCCAGTACTTC. The whole variable domain, filled in from reference TRBV11-2 and TRBJ2-5, reads EAGVAQSPRYKIIEKRQSVAFWCNPISGHATLYWYQQILGQGPKLLIQFQNNGVVDDSQLPKDRFSAERLKGVDSTLKIQPAKLEDSAVYLCASSLLAQGQETQYFGPGTRLLVL.

This clonotype has just a few counts. The V call is TRBV7-6, the J call TRBJ2-3; D possibly matches TRBD1 or TRBD2 (5 bases each). Germline V CDR1 and CDR2: SGHVS, FNYEAQ. V was pared by 5 bases and J by 3 bases, with 18 bases between. The CDR3 runs 16 residues. The CDR3: CASSIGARGVTDTQYF. The CDR3 DNA sequence: TGTGCCAGCAGCATCGGGGCCCGAGGGGTGACAGATACGCAGTATTTT. The full variable domain, in which reference TRBV7-6 and TRBJ2-3 provide the parts outside the CDR3, is GAGVSQSPRYKVTKRGQDVALRCDPISGHVSLYWYRQALGQGPEFLTYFNYEAQQDKSGLPNDRFSAERPEGSISTLTIQRTEQRDSAMYRCASSIGARGVTDTQYFGPGTRLTVL.

The chain recombines TRBV20-1 with TRBJ2-1; D is perhaps TRBD1 (5 bases). This CDR3 spans 17 amino acids. V dropped 3 bases and J dropped 7 bases, with 25 bases sitting between them. CDR1 is DFQATT, CDR2 SNEGSKA, per germline (reference sequence). CDR3 nucleotide sequence: TGCAGTGCTAGTGGCAGTCAACTCTTAAGGGGTGGAAATGAGCAGTTCTTC. Encoded protein: CSASGSQLLRGGNEQFF.

The V and J genes are TRBV6-2 or TRBV6-3 and TRBJ2-7; 7 bases agree with TRBD2. J gave up 0 bases and V 5 bases, and 4 bases lay outside the gene matches. The CDR3 loop spans 14 amino acids. Germline CDR1 MNHEY, CDR2 SVGEGT. CDR3 nucleotide sequence: TGTGCCAGCAGTACGAGCGGGACCTCCTACGAGCAGTACTTC. Amino acid sequence: CASSTSGTSYEQYF.

The chain recombines TRBV20-1 with TRBJ2-3; 7 nucleotides match TRBD2. Per the germline V gene, CDR1 is DFQATT and CDR2 is SNEGSKA (reference sequence). V was clipped by 2 bases and J by 5 bases; unmatched bases: 4. This CDR3 is built from 13 residues. The CDR3, as DNA: TGCAGTGCTAGATGGGAGGGATTAGATACGCAGTATTTT. Its translation is CSARWEGLDTQYF.

This clonotype has a handful of counts. This chain connects TRBV6-2 or TRBV6-3 to TRBJ2-7, with a tentative D call TRBD1 (7 bases). Trimming removed 7 bases from V and 3 bases from J, with 16 bases in between. The CDR3 contains 14 residues. Germline lookup yields CDR1 MNHEY and CDR2 SVGEGT. The CDR3, as DNA: TGTGCCAGCACCCGGGGGACAGTGGGCTACGAGCAGTACTTC. The encoded protein is CASTRGTVGYEQYF.

This chain uses TRBV20-1 with TRBJ1-5, with 7 nucleotides matching TRBD1. Per the germline V gene, CDR1 is DFQATT and CDR2 is SNEGSKA (reference sequence). The V and J ends lost 5 bases and 4 bases, in that order; junction bases with no gene match: 5. There are 13 residues in the CDR3. The CDR3 DNA sequence: TGCAGTGCTGGCCCAGGGGGGAATCAGCCCCAGCATTTT. Amino acid sequence: CSAGPGGNQPQHF.

The chain employs TRBV5-1 and TRBJ2-6, with 9 bases matching TRBD1. The J segment lost 10 bases and the V segment lost 4 bases, leaving 3 bases of the junction unmatched. CDR1 and CDR2 from the germline V gene are SGHRS and YFSETQ. CDR3 size: 13 residues. CDR3 protein: CASSPGQGNVLTF. The CDR3, as DNA: TGCGCCAGCAGCCCGGGACAGGGTAACGTCCTGACTTTC. Supplemented by reference TRBV5-1 and TRBJ2-6, the full variable domain reads KAGVTQTPRYLIKTRGQQVTLSCSPISGHRSVSWYQQTPGQGLQFLFEYFSETQRNKGNFPGRFSGRQFSNSRSEMNVSTLELGDSALYLCASSPGQGNVLTFGAGSRLTVL.